Presented here are 24 T cell receptor beta chains from one specimen sequenced in a study of blood T cell repertoires in COVID-19. Method: immunoSEQ multiplex PCR; TCRdb's copy keeps in-frame clones and lacks some. The profile shows about 220,000 clones, about 82% of them singletons. Sequencing was done on a sample of peripheral blood. The receptors were sampled from a woman between 70 and 85 years old with COVID-19, enrolled during active disease.

The CDR3 bases are TGTGCCAGCAGTTGGGACTCGGCTTACAATGAGCAGTTCTTC. Encoded protein: CASSWDSAYNEQFF. This rearrangement joins TRBV6-6 to TRBJ2-1; a weak D match, TRBD2 (6 bases). V was pared by 4 bases and J by 4 bases, with 11 bases between. The germline V gene has CDR1 MNHNY and CDR2 SVGAGI (reference sequence). This CDR3 contains 14 residues.

This clone was picked up one time. The genes are TRBV18 and TRBJ1-3; no firm D call. Germline V gene lookup returns CDR1 KGHSH and CDR2 LQKENI. The CDR3 has 15 amino acids. V was trimmed by 5 bases and J by 3 bases, leaving 14 bases between them. CDR3 DNA sequence: TGTGCCAGCTCATCCCTTTCGGGAGGTGGAAACACCATATATTTT. Amino acids: CASSSLSGGGNTIYF.

This clone appeared once. V is TRBV4-2 and J is TRBJ1-5; D is uncertain. CDR3 length: 13 amino acids. The germline V gene encodes CDR1 LGHNA and CDR2 YNFKEQ. Trimming took off 0 bases at V and 5 bases at J, with 5 bases between the two ends. CDR3 loop: CASSQDLDQPQHF. The CDR3 region has the DNA TGTGCCAGCAGCCAAGATCTTGATCAGCCCCAGCATTTT.

The CDR3 nucleotides read TGCAGCGTTGGGCTCAGGAACACCATATATTTT. Translating it yields CSVGLRNTIYF. The chain carries TRBV29-1 and TRBJ1-3; D is undetermined. The CDR3 is 11 amino acids. V lost 4 bases and J lost 7, with 8 bases in between. The germline gives CDR1 SQVTM, CDR2 ANQGSEA.

The rearrangement links TRBV30 to TRBJ1-2; possible D gene TRBD1, 5 bases. The V gene lost 2 bases and the J gene lost 4 bases, with 14 bases spanning the gap. CDR1 and CDR2 from the germline V gene are GTSNPN and SVGIG (reference sequence). The CDR3 is 14 amino acids. The CDR3 coding sequence is TGTGCCTGGAGTCAGGGTCCCGGTGGCTATGGCTACACCTTC. Amino acids: CAWSQGPGGYGYTF.

This clone appeared a single time. The genes are TRBV3-1 (or the pseudogene TRBV3-2) and TRBJ1-5; D remains unclear. Trimming took off 4 bases at V and 0 bases at J, with 10 bases between the two ends. Germline V lookup: CDR1 LGHDT, CDR2 YNNKEL (reference sequence). The CDR3 contains 15 residues. The CDR3 protein is CASSRGGYSNQPQHF. CDR3 DNA sequence: TGTGCCAGCAGCCGGGGAGGGTATAGCAATCAGCCCCAGCATTTT.

This chain joins TRBV7-2 and TRBJ1-5; 8 bases fit TRBD1. CDR3 length: 15 amino acids. The germline CDR1 and CDR2 sequences are SGHTA and FQGNSA. V dropped 3 bases and J dropped 7; count of bases not matched to a gene: 8. DNA for the CDR3: TGTGCCAGCAGCTTCGACAGGGGTGGAAGGCAGCCCCAGCATTTT. The encoded protein is CASSFDRGGRQPQHF. Complete variable domain (other parts from reference TRBV7-2 and TRBJ1-5): GAGVSQSPSNKVTEKGKDVELRCDPISGHTALYWYRQSLGQGLEFLIYFQGNSAPDKSGLPSDRFSAERTGGSVSTLTIQRTQQEDSAVYLCASSFDRGGRQPQHFGDGTRLSIL.

This chain uses TRBV14 with TRBJ2-1; 7 bases map to TRBD2. The CDR3 consists of 15 residues. Trimming took 3 bases from V and 3 from J; bases not matched to a gene: 5. The germline CDR1 and CDR2 sequences are SGHDN and FVKESK. CDR3 nucleotide sequence: TGTGCCAGCAGCCACCCTCTAGCGGTCTACAATGAGCAGTTCTTC. The encoded protein is CASSHPLAVYNEQFF.

V usage is TRBV11-1 and J usage is TRBJ1-2; no firm D call. V was cut by 5 bases and J by 5 bases, with 12 bases left in between. The CDR3 consists of 13 residues. CDR1 and CDR2 (germline): SGHAT, FQDESV (reference sequence). The CDR3 nucleotides read TGTGCCAGCAGCCGCGTCGGGGAGTATGGCTACACCTTC. This translates into CASSRVGEYGYTF. The whole variable domain, filled in from reference TRBV11-1 and TRBJ1-2, reads EAEVAQSPRYKITEKSQAVAFWCDPISGHATLYWYRQILGQGPELLVQFQDESVVDDSQLPKDRFSAERLKGVDSTLKIQPAELGDSAMYLCASSRVGEYGYTFGSGTRLTVV.

The J gene is TRBJ1-6, the V gene TRBV30; no clear D gene. Germline lookup yields CDR1 GTSNPN and CDR2 SVGIG (reference sequence). V was shortened by 0 bases and J by 6 bases, with 6 bases between the two germline ends. This CDR3 has 13 amino acids. CDR3 loop: CAWSVLANSPLHF. In DNA form, the CDR3 reads TGTGCCTGGAGTGTACTTGCTAATTCACCCCTCCACTTT.

This clone has only one observation. The chain joins TRBV7-3 to TRBJ1-1, with 7 bases matching TRBD1. Germline assignment: CDR1 SGHTA and CDR2 FQGTGA. The CDR3 length is 15 residues. Unmatched junction bases numbered 9, after V lost 3 bases and J lost 5 bases. The CDR3 is CASSFEGASRTEAFF. The CDR3 DNA reads as TGTGCCAGCAGCTTCGAGGGGGCGAGTCGGACTGAAGCTTTCTTT.

This clone has just a few counts. The rearrangement joins TRBV19 to TRBJ1-1; 7 bases map to TRBD1. This CDR3 has 11 amino acids. J lost 13 bases, V lost 8 bases, and 10 bases had no gene match. The germline V gene encodes CDR1 LNHDA and CDR2 SQIVND (reference sequence). CDR3 residues: CASGWTGFGFF. The CDR3 DNA is TGTGCCAGTGGTTGGACAGGCTTTGGTTTCTTT.

The V and J genes are TRBV24-1 and TRBJ1-2; D remains ambiguous. Trimming removed 4 bases from V and 6 bases from J, with 8 bases in between. This CDR3 has 12 residues. Germline V gene sequence: CDR1 KGHDR, CDR2 SFDVKD. DNA of the CDR3: TGTGCCACCAGTGACGTCCGCGATGGCTACACCTTC. Translated: CATSDVRDGYTF.

The rearrangement uses TRBV7-2 and TRBJ2-7; the D is unclear. CDR1 and CDR2 from the germline V gene are SGHTA and FQGNSA. This CDR3 has 14 residues. V lost 4 bases and J lost 3, with 13 bases in between. CDR3 in amino acids: CASSSTTLIYEQYF. The CDR3 coding sequence is TGTGCCAGCAGCTCTACCACCCTTATCTACGAGCAGTACTTC.

The chain recombines TRBV3-1 (or the pseudogene TRBV3-2) with TRBJ1-2, with 8 bases lining up with TRBD1. V lost 4 bases to trimming and J lost 3 bases; unmatched junction nucleotides: 4. Germline V gene sequence: CDR1 LGHDT, CDR2 YNNKEL (reference sequence). The CDR3 contains 14 residues. CDR3 amino acids: CASSRNRGDYGYTF. The DNA for the CDR3 is TGTGCCAGCAGCCGGAACAGGGGGGACTATGGCTACACCTTC.

This clone was recorded many times. The rearrangement uses TRBV6-2 or TRBV6-3 and TRBJ2-3; D is perhaps TRBD1 (6 bases). V was clipped by 1 base and J by 4 bases, with 18 bases between them. The germline CDR1 and CDR2 sequences are MNHEY and SVGEGT. The length of the CDR3 is 17 residues. This chain's CDR3 is CASSYYYPGVTADTQYF. For the CDR3, the DNA is TGTGCCAGCAGTTACTACTACCCAGGGGTAACGGCAGATACGCAGTATTTT.

The chain links TRBV6-5 to TRBJ2-7, with 11 bases lining up with TRBD2. V trimming: 5 bases; J trimming: 4 bases; junction bases outside the gene matches: 4. CDR1 and CDR2 (germline): MNHEY, SVGAGI. The CDR3 spans 14 residues. In DNA, the CDR3 is TGTGCCAGCAGTCCCGGACTAGCGGGTTACGAGCAGTACTTC. Its translation: CASSPGLAGYEQYF.

The V call is TRBV11-2, the J call TRBJ1-2; D gene unclear. This CDR3 is 16 amino acids long. Germline-derived CDR1 and CDR2 are SGHAT and FQNNGV. Trimming cost V 1 base and J 3 bases, with 15 bases left between them. CDR3 bases: TGTGCCAGCAGCTTAGCCGGGGTCCACAGTGACTATGGCTACACCTTC. It translates to CASSLAGVHSDYGYTF. Full variable domain (remainder filled in from reference TRBV11-2 and TRBJ1-2): EAGVAQSPRYKIIEKRQSVAFWCNPISGHATLYWYQQILGQGPKLLIQFQNNGVVDDSQLPKDRFSAERLKGVDSTLKIQPAKLEDSAVYLCASSLAGVHSDYGYTFGSGTRLTVV.

The gene calls are TRBV5-8 and TRBJ1-1, with D possibly matching TRBD1 (5 bases). The CDR3 spans 17 residues. Germline CDR1 SGHTS, CDR2 YDEGEE. Trimming stripped 0 bases from V and 1 base from J, with 16 bases between. Here the CDR3 reads CASSLGGVRGTNTEAFF. CDR3 DNA sequence: TGTGCCAGCAGCTTGGGGGGGGTTCGGGGAACGAACACTGAAGCTTTCTTT.

Written as DNA, the CDR3 is TGTGCCAGCAGTCACGGTCGTAACACTGAAGCTTTCTTT. Translating gives CASSHGRNTEAFF. This chain connects TRBV12-3 or TRBV12-4 to TRBJ1-1; no definite D call. The V end lost 5 bases, the J end lost 2 bases, and 9 bases lay between the germline ends. There are 13 residues in the CDR3.

This chain uses TRBV29-1 with TRBJ2-7; TRBD2 matches at 10 bases. The CDR3 extends over 14 amino acids. Germline loops: CDR1 SQVTM, CDR2 ANQGSEA. V lost 4 bases to trimming and J lost 1 base; unmatched junction nucleotides: 4. The CDR3 spells CSVGASGRSYEQYF. CDR3 bases: TGCAGCGTTGGGGCTAGCGGGAGATCCTACGAGCAGTACTTC.

The chain has TRBV5-5 and TRBJ1-1; D gene uncertain. This CDR3 has 16 residues. V was clipped by 4 bases and J by 5 bases, with 21 bases between them. The germline V gene has CDR1 SGHKS and CDR2 YYEKEE (reference sequence). CDR3 region: CASSATTFQTGTEAFF. The DNA for the CDR3 is TGTGCCAGCAGCGCGACGACATTTCAGACGGGGACTGAAGCTTTCTTT.

This clone has only one observation. The chain carries TRBV29-1 and TRBJ1-1; D gene uncertain. Germline CDR1 SQVTM, CDR2 ANQGSEA. This CDR3 comprises 11 residues. Trimming took 6 bases from V and 0 from J, leaving 5 bases between them. The CDR3 nucleotides are TGCAGCGTAGCGCTGAACACTGAAGCTTTCTTT. Protein: CSVALNTEAFF.

The chain recombines TRBV2 with TRBJ1-1, with unresolved D. CDR1 is SNHLY and CDR2 is FYNNEI in the germline V gene. This CDR3 is 13 amino acids long. V was cut by 7 bases and J by 3 bases, with 12 bases left in between. CDR3 nucleotide sequence: TGTGCCAGCATACGTGACTCGGACACTGAAGCTTTCTTT. Its protein product is CASIRDSDTEAFF.